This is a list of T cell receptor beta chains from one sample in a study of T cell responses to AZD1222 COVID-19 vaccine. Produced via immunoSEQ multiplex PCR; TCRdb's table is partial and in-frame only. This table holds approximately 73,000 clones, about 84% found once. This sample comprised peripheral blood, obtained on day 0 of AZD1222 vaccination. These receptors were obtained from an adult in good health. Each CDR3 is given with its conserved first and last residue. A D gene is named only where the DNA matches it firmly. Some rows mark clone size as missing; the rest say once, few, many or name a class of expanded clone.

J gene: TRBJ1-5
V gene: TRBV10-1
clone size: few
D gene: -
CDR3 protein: CATEGGYYNQPQHF
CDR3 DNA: TGCGCCACGGAGGGGGGCTACTACAATCAGCCCCAGCATTTT

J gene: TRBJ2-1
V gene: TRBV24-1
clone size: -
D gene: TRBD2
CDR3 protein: CATSDLGAGAEQFF
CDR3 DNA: TGTGCCACCAGTGATTTGGGAGCGGGAGCCGAGCAGTTCTTC

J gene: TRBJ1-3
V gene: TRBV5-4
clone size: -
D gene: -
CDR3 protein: CASSRGPASGNTIYF
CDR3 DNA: TGTGCCAGCAGCCGCGGACCGGCCTCTGGAAACACCATATATTTT

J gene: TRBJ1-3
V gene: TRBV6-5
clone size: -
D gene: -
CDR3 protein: CASSYLGNTIYF
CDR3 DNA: TGTGCCAGCAGTTACCTGGGGAACACCATATATTTT

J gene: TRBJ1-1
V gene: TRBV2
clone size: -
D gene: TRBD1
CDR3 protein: CASSEALTGVNTEAFF
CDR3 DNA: TGTGCCAGCAGTGAAGCGTTGACAGGGGTGAACACTGAAGCTTTCTTT

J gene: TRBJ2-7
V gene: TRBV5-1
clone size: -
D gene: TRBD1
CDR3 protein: CASSLRDRSSYEQYF
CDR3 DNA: TGCGCCAGCAGCCTCCGGGACAGGAGCTCCTACGAGCAGTACTTC

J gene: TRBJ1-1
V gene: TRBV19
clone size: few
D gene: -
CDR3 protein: CASSDRQVFMNTEAFF
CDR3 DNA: TGTGCCAGTAGTGATCGACAGGTTTTCATGAACACTGAAGCTTTCTTT

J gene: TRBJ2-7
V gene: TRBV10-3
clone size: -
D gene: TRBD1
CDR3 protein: CAISESTGQATYEQYF
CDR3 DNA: TGTGCCATCAGTGAGTCGACGGGACAGGCCACCTACGAGCAGTACTTC

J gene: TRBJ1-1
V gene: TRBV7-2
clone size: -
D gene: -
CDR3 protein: CASSLAPGLAAF
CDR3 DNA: TGTGCCAGCAGCTTAGCCCCCGGTCTTGCCGCTTTT

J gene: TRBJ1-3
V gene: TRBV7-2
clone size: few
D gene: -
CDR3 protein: CAWRAGVGNTIYF
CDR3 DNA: TGTGCCTGGAGGGCAGGGGTTGGAAACACCATATATTTT

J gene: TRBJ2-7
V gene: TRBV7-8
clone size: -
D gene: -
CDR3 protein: CASRIDPNGFYEQYF
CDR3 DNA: TGTGCCAGCAGAATAGACCCCAATGGGTTCTACGAGCAGTACTTC

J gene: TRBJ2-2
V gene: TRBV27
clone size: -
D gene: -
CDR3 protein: CASASTAAPNTGELFF
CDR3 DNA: TGTGCCAGCGCCTCGACAGCAGCGCCGAACACCGGGGAGCTGTTTTTT

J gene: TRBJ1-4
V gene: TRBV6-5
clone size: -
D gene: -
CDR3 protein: CASSYPGDRLFF
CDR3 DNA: TGTGCCAGCAGTTACCCGGGTGACAGGCTGTTTTTT

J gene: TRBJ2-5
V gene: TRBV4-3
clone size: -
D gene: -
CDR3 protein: CASSQGGTPQETQYF
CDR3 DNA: TGCGCCAGCAGCCAGGGGGGTACACCCCAAGAGACCCAGTACTTC

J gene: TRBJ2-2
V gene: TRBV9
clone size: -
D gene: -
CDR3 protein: CASGRLGVSGELFF
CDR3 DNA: TGTGCCAGCGGAAGATTGGGGGTGTCCGGGGAGCTGTTTTTT

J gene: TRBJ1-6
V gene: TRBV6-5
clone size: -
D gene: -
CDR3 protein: CASTPGTEYNSPLHF
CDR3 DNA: TGTGCCAGCACTCCAGGGACGGAATATAATTCACCCCTCCACTTT